A selection of T cell receptor beta chains follows, all from one sample in a study of cytomegalovirus exposure and HLA in healthy donors. Assay used: immunoSEQ multiplex PCR; TCRdb lists only in-frame clones, some missing. Its listing shows some 110,000 clones. Sequencing input: PBMCs. All receptors come from a man aged 40-49 years in good health and CMV-seronegative. The CDR3 runs from the conserved cysteine through the conserved F or W. The D gene is left open where the match is weak.

CDR3 DNA: TGCAGCGTACGAGAGGGTTCCGAGGAAAAACTGTTTTTT
CDR3 protein: CSVREGSEEKLFF
J gene: TRBJ1-4
D gene: NA
V gene: TRBV29-1

CDR3 DNA: TGTGCCAGCAGCTTAGAAGAGGGGGGAGGGACCATTAATTACGAGCAGTACTTC
CDR3 protein: CASSLEEGGGTINYEQYF
J gene: TRBJ2-7
D gene: NA
V gene: TRBV11-3

CDR3 DNA: TGCGCCAGCAGTGCAGACAGGGAGGACACTGAAGCTTTCTTT
CDR3 protein: CASSADREDTEAFF
J gene: TRBJ1-1
D gene: TRBD1
V gene: TRBV5-1

CDR3 DNA: TGTGCCAGCACGACAGTGAATCAGCCCCAGCATTTT
CDR3 protein: CASTTVNQPQHF
J gene: TRBJ1-5
D gene: NA
V gene: TRBV27

CDR3 DNA: TGTGCCAGCAGTCGGGGACTAGCGGGAGCTTGGGAGCAGTTCTTC
CDR3 protein: CASSRGLAGAWEQFF
J gene: TRBJ2-1
D gene: TRBD2
V gene: TRBV6-5

CDR3 DNA: TGTGCCAGCAGCGGCGGGGGGTCCTACGAGCAGTACTTC
CDR3 protein: CASSGGGSYEQYF
J gene: TRBJ2-7
D gene: TRBD2
V gene: TRBV28

CDR3 DNA: TGTGCCAGCTCTCCGGGACTAGGGTACACCGGGGAGCTGTTTTTT
CDR3 protein: CASSPGLGYTGELFF
J gene: TRBJ2-2
D gene: TRBD2
V gene: TRBV5-4

CDR3 DNA: TGTGCCAGCAGCCTGAGCGGGCGGAGCTCTGGAAACACCATATATTTT
CDR3 protein: CASSLSGRSSGNTIYF
J gene: TRBJ1-3
D gene: NA
V gene: TRBV5-4

CDR3 DNA: TGTGCCAGCAGTAAGAGTGCCGGGACAGGGTATGAAAAACTGTTTTTT
CDR3 protein: CASSKSAGTGYEKLFF
J gene: TRBJ1-4
D gene: TRBD1
V gene: TRBV6-4

CDR3 DNA: TGTGCCAGCAGCCCCCAGCCTAGCGGGAGGTGGGAGACCCAGTACTTC
CDR3 protein: CASSPQPSGRWETQYF
J gene: TRBJ2-5
D gene: TRBD2
V gene: TRBV7-2

CDR3 DNA: TGTGCCAGCAGCGGGGGACAGGGGCCTCTTGGCTATGGCTACACCTTC
CDR3 protein: CASSGGQGPLGYGYTF
J gene: TRBJ1-2
D gene: TRBD1
V gene: TRBV7-2

CDR3 DNA: TGTGCCAGCAGCCCGGACAGCTACTACGAGCAGTACTTC
CDR3 protein: CASSPDSYYEQYF
J gene: TRBJ2-7
D gene: NA
V gene: TRBV5-6

CDR3 DNA: TGTGCCAGCAGCTCGGGGGACTCCCAAGAGACCCAGTACTTC
CDR3 protein: CASSSGDSQETQYF
J gene: TRBJ2-5
D gene: NA
V gene: TRBV9

CDR3 DNA: TGTGCCAGCAGGCCGGGACAGGGTGTGTACGAGCAGTACTTC
CDR3 protein: CASRPGQGVYEQYF
J gene: TRBJ2-7
D gene: TRBD1
V gene: TRBV6-5

CDR3 DNA: TGTGCCTGGAGTGTACGCACTCTACAAGAGACCCAGTACTTC
CDR3 protein: CAWSVRTLQETQYF
J gene: TRBJ2-5
D gene: NA
V gene: TRBV30

CDR3 DNA: TGTGCCAGCAGGCCGCAGACAGGGGACCCCAGCCATGGCTACACCTTC
CDR3 protein: CASRPQTGDPSHGYTF
J gene: TRBJ1-2
D gene: TRBD1
V gene: TRBV27

CDR3 DNA: TGTGCCAGTTCACAGGAGAATAATGAAAAACTGTTTTTT
CDR3 protein: CASSQENNEKLFF
J gene: TRBJ1-4
D gene: NA
V gene: TRBV2

CDR3 DNA: TGTGCCTGGATAAGGGGATCGCGCGAGCAGTACTTC
CDR3 protein: CAWIRGSREQYF
J gene: TRBJ2-7
D gene: NA
V gene: TRBV30